This TCR beta chain comes out of a study of cytomegalovirus exposure and HLA in healthy donors (dated by TCRdb to between 2016 and 2019). Regarding the study in general: According to an earlier analysis of 587 of the donors, 200 million or so T cells yielded some 110 million unique TCR beta sequences and less than 300 Gb of sequence data. An early release that covered roughly 600 HLA-typed donors contained approximately 320 gigabases of sequencing data and 85 million to 100 million unique TCR sequences. Of the roughly 390 genotyped donors, over 70% fell in the genetic ancestry cluster associated with self-reported Caucasian donors. The study aimed to test whether signatures of past pathogen exposure could be identified by cataloging public T cell receptors. Using immunosequencing, the study profiled T cell repertoires from 640 or so subjects and related those repertoires to cytomegalovirus serostatus. Besides the first cohort of 500 to 700 subjects, a separate validation cohort made up of about 120 different subjects was used. To predict cytomegalovirus infection status, the study brought together high-throughput TCR immunosequencing, statistical association of individual TCRs with disease status, and machine learning. A later analysis re-analyzed previously published TCR beta repertoires from 650 to 800 donors and added high-resolution HLA genotyping to study TCR occurrence patterns. Rather than using new phenotypic data, the later analysis identified candidate immune exposures from TCR beta sequences and from how often those sequences occurred across donors. To decide whether each TCR beta V gene segment behaved as functional or pseudogenic, an earlier analysis of some 570 of the donors relied on high-throughput TCR beta sequencing. Donor age, sex, ethnicity and CMV serostatus were compiled together with the repertoire data. Genome-wide SNP genotypes for about 65% of the 666 donors were used in a later genetic analysis, which treated that subset as a discovery cohort. All discovery cohort repertoires had been generated using a single sequencing platform. Both class I and class II loci were covered by HLA typing, at four-digit resolution. The number of donors typed differed by locus, with roughly 629-640 for A, B, C, DRB1 and DQB1, around 520 for DQA1, 600 to 610 for DPA1, and around 430 for DPB1. Roughly 5 DR-DQ haplotypes were treated as single units for association and clustering because of strong linkage in the cohort. Among 398 genotyped donors of the cohort, an average of around 220,000 unique TCR beta nucleotide sequences was sequenced per donor, of which 15% to 20% were non-productive.

Points on this clone: It has no known antigen specificity. No base quality information exists; no much larger clone differs at one position.

CDR1 LGHNA and CDR2 YSLEER were looked up in the germline V gene. Inclusive of the bounding cysteine and phenylalanine, the CDR3 is 14 residues long. Of the read, only the CDR3 DNA is kept; its 42 bases are in frame from base 1. The germline V and J ends show losses of 0 bases and 13 bases respectively, and no gene match explains 8 bases of the junction. The library was built by means of the immunoSEQ multiplex PCR assay. For the multiplex PCR, a mixture combining 60 forward primers for TCR Vbeta segments and 13 reverse primers for TCR Jbeta segments was used. The CDR3 region of rearranged TCR beta genes was amplified from genomic DNA with a multiplex PCR assay. Amplified TCR beta libraries were sequenced as 87-base-pair reads on the Illumina HiSeq System. Regarding the original processing steps: A later analysis tallied around 87 million unique TCR beta chains across the approximately 670 repertoires, and approximately 9.9 million of those chains were shared by two or more donors. Raw reads were error-corrected and collapsed into unique sequences by a nearest-neighbor algorithm in which closely related sequences were merged to remove PCR and sequencing errors. V, D and J gene segments were assigned by aligning CDR3 sequences to IMGT reference sequences. For a sequence to be retained, a match of at least six nucleotides to both a V gene segment and a J gene segment was required. Rearrangements were called productive when the CDR3 lacked stop codons and stayed in frame with V and J; all others were non-productive. CDR3 was defined by IMGT convention, running from the second conserved V-encoded cysteine to the conserved J-encoded phenylalanine. In an earlier analysis of more than 550 of the donors, sequences lacking an unambiguous match to a single V gene segment were excluded. In an earlier analysis of approximately 500 of the donors, a V segment was called functional when productive rearrangements were above 56.7%, and segregating when the standard deviation between donors exceeded 5%. To diagnose cytomegalovirus status from the catalog of TCR beta chain sequences, a statistical classification framework was built. A later analysis assigned V and J genes by comparing TCR nucleotide sequences with IMGT/GENE-DB human TR gene sequences. In a later analysis, CDR3 sequences and most-parsimonious VDJ recombination scenarios were assigned using the TCRdist pipeline. In a later analysis, each TCR beta chain was defined by its CDR3 amino acid sequence together with its V-gene family, and reads without a unique V-gene family were excluded. As a way to deal with suspected cross-contamination and a sequencing artifact, a later analysis dropped 450 to 600 nucleotide sequences that were highly shared and had low generation probability. For each public chain, a later analysis derived a clonal expansion index from normalized ranks of inferred template counts within each repertoire. In a later analysis, generation probabilities were computed using a VDJ recombination model fitted to out-of-frame rearrangements, and the results were checked against IGoR. In a later analysis, hypergeometric tests were used to score TCR-TCR, TCR-HLA and TCR-CMV co-occurrence, with a repertoire-size bias correction applied to TCR pairs. To estimate false discovery rates, a later analysis permuted the HLA or CMV assignments 20 times. In a later analysis, co-occurring TCRs were grouped using DBSCAN, with TCRdist sequence similarity added in when clustering inside HLA-allele-positive subsets. Repertoires with fewer than 30,000 or more than 120,000 public chains, plus five repertoires with anomalous nucleotide sharing, were excluded from co-occurrence clustering. TCRdb obtained this table from immuneACCESS and retained in-frame rearrangements with V and J assigned. These tables miss some clones; where compared with another copy, unresolved V genes account for less than half of the shortfall, and the remainder is unexplained. V and J calls and clone size are those listed in that table; D and trimming were worked out from the DNA. For this sample the table gives 110,000 or so clones, of which roughly 15% were detected only once. The ten most abundant clones make up roughly 0.89% of the sample.

Overall study results and their limits: In a later analysis, the rate of TCR association differed among HLA loci, with DRB1 alleles having the most associated TCRs and HLA-C alleles having the fewest. The study gave a list of 150 to 200 TCR beta chains associated with cytomegalovirus. Because some donors lacked HLA typing at each locus, the association tests relied only on the typed subset. In a later analysis, most CMV-associated TCR beta chains were found to appear HLA-restricted, with HLA associations seemingly driven largely by CMV exposure. In an earlier analysis of approximately 590 of the donors, most TCR beta V segments appeared in productive rearrangements about 87% or about 30% of the time, broadly matching IMGT annotations. The earlier analysis of approximately 560 of the donors excluded 15 to 20 rarely observed V segments, including chromosome 9 orphons, because counts were too low. Linkage disequilibrium might explain the correlated functional status among segregating V segments, but an unknown experimental factor could not be excluded. In a later genetic analysis, a missense DCLRE1C variant was associated with V-gene and J-gene trimming of TCR beta chains, and the association was replicated in an independent cohort. In vitro tests confirmed that three of the cytomegalovirus-associated TCR beta chains recognize cytomegalovirus antigens. According to a later genetic analysis, donors in an Asian-associated ancestry cluster had fewer N-insertions in productive TCRs than the roughly 700-donor mean. In a later analysis, some 17,000 TCR beta sequences were associated with specific HLA alleles at a false discovery rate of 0.05. In this cohort, only TCR beta chains were sequenced, and detectable features were limited by the absence of alpha or paired-chain data. The 87-base-pair reads could not distinguish some IMGT-functional V segments, including TRBV6-2 and TRBV6-3, so those segments were excluded. In both the original and validation cohorts, the classifier was reported to diagnose cytomegalovirus status with high specificity and sensitivity. While some public TCRs were present in many individuals, most TCR sequences turned up only very rarely across donors. According to a later analysis, parvovirus B19, influenza, CMV and Epstein-Barr virus appeared linked to several top co-occurrence clusters. A further reported finding was that TCR beta sequences accurately predicted the HLA-A and HLA-B alleles for most subjects in the first cohort. A cluster of highly shared sequence variants was judged likely to represent a technical artifact of the sequencing pipeline. The authors suggested that the approach could potentially be generalized to other disease states and immunological phenotypes. Assigning TCR associations to individual alleles was difficult when HLA alleles, especially DR and DQ, strongly co-occurred. In a later analysis, HLA-associated TCR beta chains were found to be more clonally expanded and to have lower generation probabilities than equally common non-associated chains. Immune exposure information for the cohort was limited to CMV serostatus. Presence/absence analyses assumed roughly uniform sequencing depth across donors, an assumption that may not hold.

The cohort consisted of 670 or so healthy bone marrow donors. All cohort members were sampled while nominally healthy, although unrecorded immune exposures were likely present. The donor was CMV seronegative and was included in the group of approximately 350 seronegative cohort members. A peripheral blood sample was provided by each donor, and peripheral blood mononuclear cells were used for TCR beta sequencing. The Qiagen DNeasy Blood Extraction Kit was used to extract genomic DNA from the blood cell samples. The receptor was isolated from a female donor in good health and CMV-seronegative. The chain employs TRBV4-3 and TRBJ2-2; a stretch of 7 junction bases matches TRBD2. Material for sequencing was PBMCs. The encoded CDR3 is CASSQDVLGGRLFF. The nucleotides are TGCGCCAGCAGCCAAGATGTTTTAGGCGGGAGGCTGTTTTTT.